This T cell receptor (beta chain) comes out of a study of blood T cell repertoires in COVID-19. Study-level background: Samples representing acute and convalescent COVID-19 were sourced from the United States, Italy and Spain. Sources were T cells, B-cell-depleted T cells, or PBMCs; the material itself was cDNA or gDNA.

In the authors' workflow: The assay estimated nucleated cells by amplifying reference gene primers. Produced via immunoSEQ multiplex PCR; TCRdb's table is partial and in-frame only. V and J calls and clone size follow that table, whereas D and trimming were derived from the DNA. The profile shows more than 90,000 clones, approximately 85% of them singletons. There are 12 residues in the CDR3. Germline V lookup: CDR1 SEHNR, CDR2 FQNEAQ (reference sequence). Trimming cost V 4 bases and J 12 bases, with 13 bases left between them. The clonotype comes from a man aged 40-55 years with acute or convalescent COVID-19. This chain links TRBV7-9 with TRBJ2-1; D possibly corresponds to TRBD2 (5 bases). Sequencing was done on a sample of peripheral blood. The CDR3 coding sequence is TGTGCCAGCAGCTCCGGACTGAGTTCGCAGTTCTTC. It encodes CASSSGLSSQFF.